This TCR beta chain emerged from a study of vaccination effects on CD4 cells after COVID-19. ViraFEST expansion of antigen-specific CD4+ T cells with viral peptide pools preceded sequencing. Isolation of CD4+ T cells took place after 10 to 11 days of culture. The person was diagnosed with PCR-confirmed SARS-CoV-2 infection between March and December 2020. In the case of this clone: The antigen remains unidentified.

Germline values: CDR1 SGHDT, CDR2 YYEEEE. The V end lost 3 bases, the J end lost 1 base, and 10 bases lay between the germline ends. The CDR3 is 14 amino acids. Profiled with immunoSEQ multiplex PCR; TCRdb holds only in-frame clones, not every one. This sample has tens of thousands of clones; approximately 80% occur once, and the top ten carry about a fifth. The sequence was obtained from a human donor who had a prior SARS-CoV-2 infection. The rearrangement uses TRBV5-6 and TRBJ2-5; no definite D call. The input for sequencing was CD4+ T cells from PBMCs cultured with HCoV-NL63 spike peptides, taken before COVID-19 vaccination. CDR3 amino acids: CASSSPGSQETQYF. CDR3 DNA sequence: TGTGCCAGCAGCTCCCCTGGCAGCCAAGAGACCCAGTACTTC.